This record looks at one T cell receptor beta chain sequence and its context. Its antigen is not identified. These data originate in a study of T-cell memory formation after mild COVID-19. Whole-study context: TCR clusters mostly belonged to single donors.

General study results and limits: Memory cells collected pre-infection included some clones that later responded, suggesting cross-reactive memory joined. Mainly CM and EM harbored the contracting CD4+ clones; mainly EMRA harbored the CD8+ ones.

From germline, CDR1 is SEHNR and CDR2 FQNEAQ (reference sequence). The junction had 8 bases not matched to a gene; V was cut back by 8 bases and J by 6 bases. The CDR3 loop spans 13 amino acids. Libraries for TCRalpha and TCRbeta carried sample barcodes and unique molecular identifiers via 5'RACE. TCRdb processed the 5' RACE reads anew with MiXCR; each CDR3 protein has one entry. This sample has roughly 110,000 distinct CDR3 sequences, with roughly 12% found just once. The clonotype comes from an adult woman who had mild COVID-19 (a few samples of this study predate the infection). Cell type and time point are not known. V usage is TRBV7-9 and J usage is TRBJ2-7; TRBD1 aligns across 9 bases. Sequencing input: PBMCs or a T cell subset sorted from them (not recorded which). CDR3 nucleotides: TGTGCCAGCCGTGGACAGGGGACGGTCGAGCAGTACTTC. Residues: CASRGQGTVEQYF.